The entry that follows covers one TCR beta chain sequence. The data stem from a study of blood T cell repertoires in COVID-19. Overall study context: The samples span acute and convalescent COVID-19 from the United States, Italy and Spain. PBMCs, B-cell-depleted T cells, or T cells provided the cDNA or gDNA that made up the material.

In the source study's methods: Reference gene primer amplification in the assay estimated nucleated cell counts. Data came from immunoSEQ multiplex PCR; TCRdb stores just in-frame clones and leaves some out. Clone size and the V and J calls come from that table; the DNA yielded D and trimming. The sample records approximately 63,000 clones, 80% to 90% being singletons. CDR3 length equals 13 residues. CDR1 is SGHTA and CDR2 is FQGNSA in the germline V gene. The V end lost 5 bases, the J end lost 7 bases, and 12 bases lay between the germline ends. The V gene is TRBV7-2, the J gene TRBJ2-1; D might be TRBD1 (5 bases). Material: peripheral blood. This TCR came from a woman of 80 years or more with active COVID-19. DNA of the CDR3: TGTGCCAGCAGCCCTGCAGGGTGGAATGAGCAGTTCTTC. Translation: CASSPAGWNEQFF. Complete variable domain (other parts from reference TRBV7-2 and TRBJ2-1): GAGVSQSPSNKVTEKGKDVELRCDPISGHTALYWYRQSLGQGLEFLIYFQGNSAPDKSGLPSDRFSAERTGGSVSTLTIQRTQQEDSAVYLCASSPAGWNEQFFGPGTRLTVL.